The source of this T cell receptor beta chain is a study of T cell repertoires in cytomegalovirus infection. For the study at large: Shared public TCR beta signatures pointed to both CMV infection and a matching HLA type. Whole-study results and caveats: Ex vivo, HLA-C-restricted CMV-specific TCR beta clonotypes prevailed over the rest of the response. Cumulative frequency (of public TCR beta family members) identified carriers of CMV plus the relevant HLA.

Each CDR3 protein is one row after TCRdb ran MiXCR on the reads. The sample records just over 300,000 distinct CDR3 sequences, roughly 15% being singletons. A remark on this clonotype: Antigen: not known.

The sequencing sample was made of PBMCs. The TCR originated in a human donor in good health (CMV status not recorded). Some clones in this sample may be carry-over from other donors' samples.

The CDR3 loop reads CASSLRQAAPYEQYF. The CDR3 DNA sequence: TGTGCCAGCAGTTTACGACAGGCAGCCCCCTACGAGCAGTACTTC. The chain couples TRBV27 to TRBJ2-7; weak D call: TRBD1 (6 bases). This CDR3 contains 15 residues. V lost 2 bases to trimming and J lost 2 bases, with 13 bases between them. Germline lookup yields CDR1 MNHEY and CDR2 SMNVEV (reference sequence).